One sample yielded the 4 T cell receptor beta chains listed below, sequenced in a study of T cells in Graves' hyperthyroidism and ophthalmopathy. There were TCR beta CDR3 regions amplified from RNA transcripts. HTBI primers drove first-round RT-PCR of the TCR CDR3. TCRdb redid the calling of the multiplex PCR reads with MiXCR, one entry per CDR3 protein. The sample has hundreds of thousands of distinct CDR3 sequences, more than 15% seen once; the top ten hold roughly 26%. Specimen: blood. These receptors all come from a woman aged 18 to 35 with Graves' hyperthyroidism that later progressed to Graves' ophthalmopathy.

This clonotype has a count of ten or more. The rearrangement joins TRBV24-1 to TRBJ2-1, with 7 bases that match TRBD2. This CDR3 contains 14 residues. After removal of 8 bases from V and 8 bases from J, the junction contained 11 bases not matched to a gene. Germline CDR1 is KGHDR and CDR2 is SFDVKD. The CDR3 coding sequence is TGTGCCACCACTTCAACGGGAGGACCGGATGAGCAGTTCTTC. It codes for CATTSTGGPDEQFF.

This clonotype was seen many times. The chain joins TRBV11-2 to TRBJ2-5, with D unresolved. The CDR3 has 12 residues. V shed 8 bases and J shed 3 bases, with 10 bases lying between them. Germline values: CDR1 SGHAT, CDR2 FQNNGV. The CDR3: CASSRVEETQYF. CDR3 coding DNA: TGTGCCAGCTCGCGCGTCGAAGAGACCCAGTACTTC.

This clonotype was picked up many times. The chain is built from TRBV12-3 or TRBV12-4 and TRBJ2-7, with a possible D match to TRBD2 (6 bases). V lost 1 base, J lost 1 base, and 11 bases lay in between. The CDR3 has 15 residues. The CDR3 DNA sequence: TGTGCCAGCAGTTTAGTCCGGGACTCTTCCTACGAGCAGTACTTC. Translation gives CASSLVRDSSYEQYF.

This sequence joins TRBV2 and TRBJ2-5; tentatively, D is TRBD1 (6 bases). The V and J ends lost 6 bases and 1 base respectively, with 12 bases between them. Germline V gene lookup returns CDR1 SNHLY and CDR2 FYNNEI. The CDR3 contains 14 residues. Here the CDR3 DNA reads TGTGCCAGCAGGTCGGACAGAGCCCAAGAGACCCAGTACTTC. Protein product: CASRSDRAQETQYF. Together with reference TRBV2 and TRBJ2-5, the CDR3 gives the full variable domain: EPEVTQTPSHQVTQMGQEVILRCVPISNHLYFYWYRQILGQKVEFLVSFYNNEISEKSEIFDDQFSVERPDGSNFTLKIRSTKLEDSAMYFCASRSDRAQETQYFGPGTRLLVL.